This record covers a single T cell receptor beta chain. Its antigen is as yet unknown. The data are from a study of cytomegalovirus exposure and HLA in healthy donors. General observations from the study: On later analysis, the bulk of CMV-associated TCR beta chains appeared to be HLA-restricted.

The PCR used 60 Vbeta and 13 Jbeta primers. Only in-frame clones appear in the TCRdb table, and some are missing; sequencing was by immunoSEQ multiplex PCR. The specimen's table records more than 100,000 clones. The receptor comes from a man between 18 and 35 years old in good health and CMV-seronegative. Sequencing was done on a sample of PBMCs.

In DNA, the CDR3 is TGTGCCAGCAGCCACCGACTAGCGGGAGGGGGCACCGGGGAGCTGTTTTTT. As protein: CASSHRLAGGGTGELFF. The rearrangement joins TRBV7-2 to TRBJ2-2; 14 bases match TRBD2. V shed 5 bases and J 4 bases; nucleotides not matched to a gene: 6. Germline CDR1 is SGHTA and CDR2 is FQGNSA. CDR3 length equals 17 residues. Looking up the rest from reference TRBV7-2 and TRBJ2-2 gives the full variable domain: GAGVSQSPSNKVTEKGKDVELRCDPISGHTALYWYRQSLGQGLEFLIYFQGNSAPDKSGLPSDRFSAERTGGSVSTLTIQRTQQEDSAVYLCASSHRLAGGGTGELFFGEGSRLTVL.